Given below is one T cell receptor (beta chain) in context. Its target is not known. PCR involved 60 Vbeta and 13 Jbeta primers. The method was immunoSEQ multiplex PCR; TCRdb's version includes in-frame clones alone and lacks a portion of them. Among 150,000 to 200,000 clones listed, roughly four fifths were seen once. The germline V gene encodes CDR1 SQVTM and CDR2 ANQGSEA. J was trimmed by 2 bases and V by 4 bases; bases with no gene match: 8. CDR3 length: 14 residues. This entry is derived from a study of cytomegalovirus exposure and HLA in healthy donors. Notes on the study in general: In a later analysis, TCR beta V- and J-gene trimming was associated with a missense DCLRE1C variant. Some TCR beta chains (164 of them) were listed as cytomegalovirus-associated. Donors belonging to an Asian-associated ancestry cluster reportedly showed fewer N-insertions in productive TCRs than the roughly 670-donor mean, according to what a later analysis found.

Donors were ostensibly healthy at sampling, although undocumented immune exposures were probable. The sequence was collected from a man aged 45-65 years in good health and CMV-seronegative. This chain joins TRBV29-1 and TRBJ2-7, with TRBD1 matching 7 bases. Sequencing was done on a sample of PBMCs. DNA for the CDR3: TGCAGCGTTGTGACAGGGAAGAACACCTACGAGCAGTACTTC. It translates to CSVVTGKNTYEQYF.